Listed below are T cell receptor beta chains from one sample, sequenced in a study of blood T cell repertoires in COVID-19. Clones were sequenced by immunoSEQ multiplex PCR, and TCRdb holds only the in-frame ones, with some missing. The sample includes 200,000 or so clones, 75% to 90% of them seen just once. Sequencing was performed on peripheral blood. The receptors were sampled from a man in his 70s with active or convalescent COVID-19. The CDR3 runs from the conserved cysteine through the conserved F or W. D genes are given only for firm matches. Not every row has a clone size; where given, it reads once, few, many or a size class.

CDR3 DNA: TGTGCCAGCAGCCAGGGGGGTATGTTGTTTTTT
CDR3 protein: CASSQGGMLFF
clone size: NA
D gene: NA
J gene: TRBJ2-2
V gene: TRBV9

CDR3 DNA: TGTGCCAGCAGTTTGCCCAGGTTTACTGAGCAGTTCTTC
CDR3 protein: CASSLPRFTEQFF
clone size: NA
D gene: NA
J gene: TRBJ2-1
V gene: TRBV28

CDR3 DNA: TGTGCCAGCAGCTTAGATGGGGCCCGCTCTGGAAACACCATATATTTT
CDR3 protein: CASSLDGARSGNTIYF
clone size: NA
D gene: NA
J gene: TRBJ1-3
V gene: TRBV7-8

CDR3 DNA: TGTGCCACCAGTGATGCTTCAGGGTATCAGCCCCAGCATTTT
CDR3 protein: CATSDASGYQPQHF
clone size: NA
D gene: NA
J gene: TRBJ1-5
V gene: TRBV24-1

CDR3 DNA: TGCAGTGCTAGTAAGCCCCCAGGATACGAGCAGTACTTC
CDR3 protein: CSASKPPGYEQYF
clone size: NA
D gene: NA
J gene: TRBJ2-7
V gene: TRBV20-1

CDR3 DNA: TGCAGTGCTAGTAGACAGGGGGCGAGCAATCAGCCCCAGCATTTT
CDR3 protein: CSASRQGASNQPQHF
clone size: NA
D gene: TRBD1
J gene: TRBJ1-5
V gene: TRBV20-1

CDR3 DNA: TGTGCCAGCAGCTTTCGGGGACAGGGGGCAAATAATTCACCCCTCCACTTT
CDR3 protein: CASSFRGQGANNSPLHF
clone size: NA
D gene: TRBD1
J gene: TRBJ1-6
V gene: TRBV5-5

CDR3 DNA: TGCGCCAGCAGCCAGGGGTTTGGGGCAGACTATGGCTACACCTTC
CDR3 protein: CASSQGFGADYGYTF
clone size: NA
D gene: NA
J gene: TRBJ1-2
V gene: TRBV4-3

CDR3 DNA: TGTGCCAGCTCACAGGGGATTGGCTACACCTTC
CDR3 protein: CASSQGIGYTF
clone size: few
D gene: NA
J gene: TRBJ1-2
V gene: TRBV18

CDR3 DNA: TGTGCCTTAACGAAAGGGCAGGGTGAAAAACTGTTTTTT
CDR3 protein: CALTKGQGEKLFF
clone size: NA
D gene: NA
J gene: TRBJ1-4
V gene: TRBV30

CDR3 DNA: TGTGCCAGCAGCCTACAGGGTTACAATGAGCAGTTCTTC
CDR3 protein: CASSLQGYNEQFF
clone size: NA
D gene: NA
J gene: TRBJ2-1
V gene: TRBV7-2

CDR3 DNA: TGTGCCAGCATGGGACTATCGGGGACCTATACGCAGTATTTT
CDR3 protein: CASMGLSGTYTQYF
clone size: NA
D gene: TRBD2
J gene: TRBJ2-3
V gene: TRBV2

CDR3 DNA: TGTGCCATCAGTGATAGGACTGGAGACTACGAGCAGTACTTC
CDR3 protein: CAISDRTGDYEQYF
clone size: once
D gene: NA
J gene: TRBJ2-7
V gene: TRBV10-3

CDR3 DNA: TGCGCCAGCAGCCAAGATTTGGGGACATGGGGTTTTATGAAGTATGGCTACACCTTC
CDR3 protein: CASSQDLGTWGFMKYGYTF
clone size: NA
D gene: NA
J gene: TRBJ1-2
V gene: TRBV4-3

CDR3 DNA: TGTGCCAGCAGCTCCCGGGGACAGGACTTTTCCTACGAGCAGTACTTC
CDR3 protein: CASSSRGQDFSYEQYF
clone size: NA
D gene: TRBD1
J gene: TRBJ2-7
V gene: TRBV5-4

CDR3 DNA: TGTGCCAGTACCGGACTAGCGGGAGGTGCCTACGAGCAGTACTTC
CDR3 protein: CASTGLAGGAYEQYF
clone size: NA
D gene: TRBD2
J gene: TRBJ2-7
V gene: TRBV19

CDR3 DNA: TGTGCCAGCAGCCCGACAGTCAGCCCCTACGAGCAGTACTTC
CDR3 protein: CASSPTVSPYEQYF
clone size: NA
D gene: NA
J gene: TRBJ2-7
V gene: TRBV13

CDR3 DNA: TGTGCCAGCAGCGTAGGGACTATTTCCTACGAGCAGTACTTC
CDR3 protein: CASSVGTISYEQYF
clone size: once
D gene: NA
J gene: TRBJ2-7
V gene: TRBV9

CDR3 DNA: TGTGCCAGCAGTCCACTTCTCTTCGGGCCCCAGCATTTT
CDR3 protein: CASSPLLFGPQHF
clone size: NA
D gene: NA
J gene: TRBJ1-5
V gene: TRBV28

CDR3 DNA: TGTGCCAGCAGCTTATCAGGGGGCGGTGGGAATGAGCAGTTCTTC
CDR3 protein: CASSLSGGGGNEQFF
clone size: NA
D gene: TRBD1
J gene: TRBJ2-1
V gene: TRBV7-2

CDR3 DNA: TGCAGCGTTTCATTGACAGGCCCCTACGAGCAGTACTTC
CDR3 protein: CSVSLTGPYEQYF
clone size: NA
D gene: NA
J gene: TRBJ2-7
V gene: TRBV29-1

CDR3 DNA: TGTGCCAGCAGCACCCCGGACAGGGCAGACACTGAAGCTTTCTTT
CDR3 protein: CASSTPDRADTEAFF
clone size: NA
D gene: TRBD1
J gene: TRBJ1-1
V gene: TRBV7-9

CDR3 DNA: TGTGCCAGTAGTAGGACAGGGACCAATCAGCCCCAGCATTTT
CDR3 protein: CASSRTGTNQPQHF
clone size: NA
D gene: TRBD1
J gene: TRBJ1-5
V gene: TRBV19

CDR3 DNA: TGTGCCAGCAGCTTAGCGGGGGGGCGCGGTGGCACAGATACGCAGTATTTT
CDR3 protein: CASSLAGGRGGTDTQYF
clone size: NA
D gene: TRBD2
J gene: TRBJ2-3
V gene: TRBV5-4

CDR3 DNA: TGTGCCAGCAGCCCCTGGGCGGGGAACTATGGCTACACCTTC
CDR3 protein: CASSPWAGNYGYTF
clone size: NA
D gene: NA
J gene: TRBJ1-2
V gene: TRBV7-8

CDR3 DNA: TGCGCCAGCAGCGGCACCGACAGGGGGAATGAGCAGTTCTTC
CDR3 protein: CASSGTDRGNEQFF
clone size: NA
D gene: TRBD1
J gene: TRBJ2-1
V gene: TRBV10-1

CDR3 DNA: TGTGCCAGCAGCCAGCCCTTCCCGGACTATGGGAAACTCGAGCAGTACTTC
CDR3 protein: CASSQPFPDYGKLEQYF
clone size: NA
D gene: NA
J gene: TRBJ2-7
V gene: TRBV7-9

CDR3 DNA: TGTGCCAGCAGCTTTGGGGCGGGGGGCTATGGCTACACCTTC
CDR3 protein: CASSFGAGGYGYTF
clone size: NA
D gene: NA
J gene: TRBJ1-2
V gene: TRBV27

CDR3 DNA: TGTGCCAGCAGCTCCATGCCAGGAAACTATGGCTACACCTTC
CDR3 protein: CASSSMPGNYGYTF
clone size: NA
D gene: NA
J gene: TRBJ1-2
V gene: TRBV5-5

CDR3 DNA: TGTGCCAGCAGCCCTGATGCGGGGGGGAGGTACGAGCAGTACTTC
CDR3 protein: CASSPDAGGRYEQYF
clone size: NA
D gene: TRBD2
J gene: TRBJ2-7
V gene: TRBV5-4

CDR3 DNA: TGTGCCAGCAGTTTATCCGACAGACCTCCCTACAATGAGCAGTTCTTC
CDR3 protein: CASSLSDRPPYNEQFF
clone size: once
D gene: NA
J gene: TRBJ2-1
V gene: TRBV27

CDR3 DNA: TGTGCCAGCAGTCTCGACAGGGGGGGTCAGCCCCAGCATTTT
CDR3 protein: CASSLDRGGQPQHF
clone size: NA
D gene: TRBD1
J gene: TRBJ1-5
V gene: TRBV7-2